These 22 T cell receptor beta chains originate from one sample sequenced in a study of post-analysis software for immune sequencing data. Overall study results and limits: Included in a set of about 5 TRBV segments more frequent in patients than controls were TRBV5-6, TRBV5-1 and TRBV20-1.

Their antigens remain unidentified. Unique molecular identifiers had been added to the TCR beta cDNA libraries. From the PCR reads, TCRdb called clonotypes with MiXCR, one entry per CDR3 protein. The table records around 180,000 distinct CDR3 sequences, about 30% of them present only once. The sample comprised blood. These receptors were collected from a girl between 10 and 17 years old with multiple sclerosis.

A remark on this clonotype: A read error may be the cause here, since a much bigger clone is one base away. The CDR3 here is CSVRLAGVMYEQYF. The DNA for the CDR3 is TGCAGTGTTAGGCTAGCGGGAGTGATGTACGAGCAGTACTTC. V and J are TRBV20-1 and TRBJ2-5; 10 bases are a match to TRBD2. With the DNA end fitting TRBJ2-7 better, the J assignment may be wrong. From germline, CDR1 is DFQATT and CDR2 SNEGSKA (reference sequence). This CDR3 comprises 14 residues.

There are a few counts of this clonotype. The chain uses TRBV7-9 and TRBJ2-6; weak D call: TRBD2 (5 bases). V was trimmed by 5 bases and J by 0 bases, leaving 17 bases between them. Germline V gene data show CDR1 as SEHNR and CDR2 as FQNEAQ (reference sequence). The CDR3 runs to 18 residues. DNA for the CDR3: TGTGCCAGCAGCATGAGGGCTACCTGGCTCTCTGGGGCCAACGTCCTGACTTTC. Amino acid sequence: CASSMRATWLSGANVLTF.

Worth noting for this clonotype: A much larger clone differs by one base, so this may be a read error. The chain has TRBV4-1 and TRBJ2-5; D perhaps matches TRBD1 (6 bases). V lost 1 base, J lost 11 bases, and 14 bases lay in between. The CDR3 totals 13 residues. Germline V gene sequence: CDR1 MGHRA, CDR2 YSYEKL. The CDR3 reads CASSQGDTYGQYF. The CDR3 nucleotides are TGCGCCAGCAGCCAAGGGGACACCTACGGGCAGTACTTC.

This clonotype was counted ten times or more. The J gene is TRBJ2-1, the V gene TRBV25-1; 8 bases agree with TRBD1. Per germline, CDR1 MGHDK and CDR2 SYGVNS. Unmatched junction bases numbered 8, after V lost 6 bases and J lost 7 bases. This CDR3 spans 14 amino acids. For the CDR3, the DNA is TGTGCCAGCAGCCGGGACAGGCCGGGGAATGAGCAGTTCTTC. Translating gives CASSRDRPGNEQFF.

A note on this clonotype: A read error may produce the germline difference seen at one junction end. V is TRBV7-7 and J is TRBJ1-4; no clear D. This CDR3 has 19 residues. CDR1 SSHAT and CDR2 FNYEAQ come from the germline V gene (reference sequence). In nucleotides, the CDR3 is TGTGCTAGCAGCTTAATTCCCCTCAATTCCGGGCCCCCCGATGAAAAACTGTTTTTT. The encoded protein is CASSLIPLNSGPPDEKLFF.

The rearrangement uses TRBV7-9 and TRBJ2-1; 7 nucleotides agree with TRBD1. The V gene end was trimmed by 2 bases and the J gene end by 2 bases; junction bases not matched to a gene: 0. From germline, CDR1 is SEHNR and CDR2 FQNEAQ (reference sequence). The CDR3 runs to 14 residues. CDR3 sequence: CASSLQGAYNEQFF. The CDR3 nucleotides are TGTGCCAGCAGCTTACAGGGGGCCTACAATGAGCAGTTCTTC. Using reference TRBV7-9 and TRBJ2-1 for the parts outside the CDR3, the full variable domain is DTGVSQNPRHKITKRGQNVTFRCDPISEHNRLYWYRQTLGQGPEFLTYFQNEAQLEKSRLLSDRFSAERPKGSFSTLEIQRTEQGDSAMYLCASSLQGAYNEQFFGPGTRLTVL.

With respect to this clonotype: A much larger clone is a single base away; this may be a read error. This chain uses TRBV18 with TRBJ2-7; possibly TRBD1 for D (6 bases). The CDR3 has 13 residues. Germline loops: CDR1 KGHSH, CDR2 LQKENI. The CDR3 nucleotides read TGTGCCAACTCACGGGACAACTCCTACGAGCAGTACTTC. Translation gives CANSRDNSYEQYF. Drawing the rest from reference TRBV18 and TRBJ2-7, the complete variable domain is NAGVMQNPRHLVRRRGQEARLRCSPMKGHSHVYWYRQLPEEGLKFMVYLQKENIIDESGMPKERFSAEFPKEGPSILRIQQVVRGDSAAYFCANSRDNSYEQYFGPGTRLTVT.

Of note for this clonotype: A much larger clone sits a single nucleotide away, making a read error possible. The chain recombines TRBV7-9 with TRBJ1-2, with 7 bases that match TRBD1. The CDR3 is 14 amino acids. Trimming removed 4 bases from V and 6 bases from J; junction bases left unmatched: 8. Germline V gene sequence: CDR1 SEHNR, CDR2 FQNEAQ (reference sequence). The CDR3 coding sequence is TGTGCCAGCAGCTCAAGAGACAGGGTTCATGGCTACACCTTC. Translation gives CASSSRDRVHGYTF.

Only a few counts were recorded for this clonotype. The chain joins TRBV9 to TRBJ1-2; 7 nucleotides agree with TRBD1. The V gene end was trimmed by 4 bases and the J gene end by 0 bases; junction bases not matched to a gene: 12. In germline, CDR1 is SGDLS, CDR2 YYNGEE. The CDR3 runs to 17 residues. The CDR3 DNA reads TGTGCCAGCAGCCCAGGCGACAGGGTACGAGCTAACTATGGCTACACCTTC. It encodes CASSPGDRVRANYGYTF.

The chain combines TRBV6-5 with TRBJ1-1; the match to TRBD1 covers 9 bases. There are 18 residues in the CDR3. Per the germline V gene, CDR1 is MNHEY and CDR2 is SVGAGI. V shed 0 bases, J shed 4 bases, and the junction held 12 bases outside the gene matches. CDR3 amino acids: CASSYSSDPGTGITEAFF. The CDR3 DNA is TGTGCCAGCAGTTACTCGTCGGATCCTGGGACAGGGATCACTGAAGCTTTCTTT.

This clonotype was seen more than once but under ten times. This chain joins TRBV12-3 or TRBV12-4 and TRBJ2-5; 11 bases are shared with TRBD2. V lost 5 bases to trimming and J lost 4 bases; unmatched junction nucleotides: 18. CDR3 length: 19 amino acids. CDR3 region: CASSPPLLAGAQRGETQYF. The CDR3 DNA is TGTGCCAGCAGTCCACCCCTACTAGCGGGGGCCCAAAGAGGAGAGACCCAGTACTTC.

This clonotype was counted a single time. The DNA of the CDR3 is TGTGCCAGCACCTCCATGTTGGGGGTCTACGAGCAGTACTTC. Protein: CASTSMLGVYEQYF. This chain links TRBV7-2 with TRBJ2-4; D tentatively fits TRBD1 or TRBD2 (5 bases each). The DNA end is a closer match to TRBJ2-7, so the J assignment may be wrong. Per the germline V gene, CDR1 is SGHTA and CDR2 is FQGNSA. CDR3 length equals 14 residues.

The genes are TRBV5-1 and TRBJ1-5, with D uncertain. The germline V gene has CDR1 SGHRS and CDR2 YFSETQ. The CDR3 covers 13 residues. The V and J ends lost 8 bases and 0 bases respectively, with 9 bases between them. In nucleotides, the CDR3 is TGCGCCAGTGCTCGGGATAGCAATCAGCCCCAGCATTTT. This translates into CASARDSNQPQHF.

This clonotype has at least ten counts. This chain links TRBV6-5 with TRBJ2-3; D is tentatively TRBD1 or TRBD2 (6 bases each). The germline V gene encodes CDR1 MNHEY and CDR2 SVGAGI. This CDR3 spans 14 amino acids. V was pared by 6 bases and J by 2 bases, with 12 bases between. CDR3 region: CASRRDIPTDTQYF. In DNA, the CDR3 is TGTGCCAGCAGGCGGGACATCCCCACAGATACGCAGTATTTT.

The rearrangement uses TRBV5-1 and TRBJ1-1, with D perhaps matching TRBD1 (6 bases). Germline assignment: CDR1 SGHRS and CDR2 YFSETQ. The CDR3 has 15 amino acids. The V end lost 4 bases, the J end lost 6 bases, and 19 bases lay between the germline ends. CDR3 nucleotides: TGCGCCAGCAGCCCGAATCCAGGGGATAGCGCTGAAGCTTTCTTT. Translated, it gives CASSPNPGDSAEAFF.

In this sample, this clonotype turned up a few times. This chain uses TRBV28 with TRBJ1-3; unclear D gene. The germline V gene encodes CDR1 MDHEN and CDR2 SYDVKM. The length of the CDR3 is 15 residues. The V end was cut by 3 bases, the J end by 0 bases, with 9 bases between. CDR3 region: CASSFEIVSGNTIYF. The CDR3 DNA reads TGTGCCAGCAGTTTCGAGATCGTCTCTGGAAACACCATATATTTT.

This clonotype came up many times. The rearrangement links TRBV5-1 to TRBJ2-7; D is possibly TRBD1 or TRBD2 (5 bases each). The V end lost 3 bases, the J end lost 2 bases, and 15 bases lay between the germline ends. From germline, CDR1 is SGHRS and CDR2 YFSETQ. The CDR3 runs 15 residues. Written as DNA, the CDR3 is TGCGCCAGCAGCTCAGGGCCGGGACCGACCTACGAGCAGTACTTC. It specifies CASSSGPGPTYEQYF.

On this clonotype: A much larger clonotype is one base distant, so this may be a read error. V is TRBV27 and J is TRBJ2-5; 9 bases match TRBD2. There are 14 residues in the CDR3. Germline values: CDR1 MNHEY, CDR2 SMNVEV (reference sequence). The junction had 4 bases not matched to a gene; V was cut back by 4 bases and J by 4 bases. The CDR3 DNA reads as TGTGCCAGCAGTTCTTTAGCGGGGGCAGAGACCCAGTACTTC. Its protein is CASSSLAGAETQYF.

This clonotype was recorded a few times. V is TRBV6-5 and J is TRBJ1-1; 9 nucleotides align to TRBD1. Germline lookup yields CDR1 MNHEY and CDR2 SVGAGI. V dropped 0 bases and J dropped 4; count of bases not matched to a gene: 12. CDR3 length: 18 residues. For the CDR3, the DNA is TGTGCCAGCAGTTACTCGTCGGATCTTGGGACAGGGATCACTGAAGCTTTCTTT. Translating gives CASSYSSDLGTGITEAFF.

This clonotype was recorded a few times. The rearrangement joins TRBV5-1 to TRBJ1-1; tentatively, D is TRBD1 (6 bases). Per germline, CDR1 SGHRS and CDR2 YFSETQ. CDR3 size: 13 residues. V was clipped by 4 bases and J by 7 bases, with 14 bases between them. The CDR3 sequence is CASSRRTAYEAFF. The CDR3 DNA follows: TGCGCCAGCAGCCGTCGGACAGCCTATGAAGCTTTCTTT.

V usage is TRBV19 and J usage is TRBJ1-2; 10 nucleotides match TRBD1. The germline V gene has CDR1 LNHDA and CDR2 SQIVND (reference sequence). J lost 4 bases, V lost 7 bases, and 12 bases had no gene match. This CDR3 is built from 16 residues. CDR3 region: CASKRTPGQGTYGYTF. The CDR3 DNA is TGTGCCAGTAAACGAACCCCGGGACAGGGGACCTATGGCTACACCTTC. Drawing the rest from reference TRBV19 and TRBJ1-2, the complete variable domain is DGGITQSPKYLFRKEGQNVTLSCEQNLNHDAMYWYRQDPGQGLRLIYYSQIVNDFQKGDIAEGYSVSREKKESFPLTVTSAQKNPTAFYLCASKRTPGQGTYGYTFGSGTRLTVV.

This clonotype was counted ten times or more. The CDR3 nucleotides read TGTGCCACCAGTGATTCGCAGGGATCGAATCTAGATACGCAGTATTTT. As protein: CATSDSQGSNLDTQYF. The rearrangement uses TRBV24-1 and TRBJ2-3, with TRBD1 as a possible D gene (5 bases). The CDR3 consists of 16 residues. V lost 2 bases to trimming and J lost 5 bases, with 16 bases between them. Per germline, CDR1 KGHDR and CDR2 SFDVKD.